This entry lists 10 T cell receptor beta chains sequenced from one sample in a study. Via MiXCR, TCRdb re-called the 5' RACE reads, giving one row per CDR3 protein. The top ten hold roughly 1.9% of the sample, which has about 47,000 distinct CDR3 sequences, around 26% seen once. The specimen was naive CD4+ T cells sorted from blood. Noted subset: naive CD4+ T cells, CD4+CD45RA+CD25-. These receptors were taken from a female donor with breast cancer.

This clonotype was seen only a few times. V gene TRBV18 combines with J gene TRBJ2-3; D could derive from TRBD1 or TRBD2 (5 bases each). Trimming left V 0 bases short and J 3 bases short, with 10 bases between. This CDR3 has 15 amino acids. Germline V gene lookup returns CDR1 KGHSH and CDR2 LQKENI. The CDR3 sequence is CASSPPLGGTDTQYF. The CDR3 DNA is TGTGCCAGCTCACCACCGCTTGGGGGAACAGATACGCAGTATTTT. Full variable domain (rest looked up from reference TRBV18 and TRBJ2-3): NAGVMQNPRHLVRRRGQEARLRCSPMKGHSHVYWYRQLPEEGLKFMVYLQKENIIDESGMPKERFSAEFPKEGPSILRIQQVVRGDSAAYFCASSPPLGGTDTQYFGPGTRLTVL.

The V gene is TRBV18, the J gene TRBJ1-6; D not certain. From germline, CDR1 is KGHSH and CDR2 LQKENI. This CDR3 is 16 amino acids long. V was pared by 3 bases and J by 5 bases, with 14 bases between. The CDR3 sequence: CASSPDTRRDNSPLHF. The CDR3 DNA is TGTGCCAGCTCACCCGATACCAGGCGGGATAATTCACCCCTCCACTTT.

This clonotype was observed a handful of times. This sequence joins TRBV29-1 and TRBJ2-7, with 12 positions matching TRBD1. The germline CDR1 and CDR2 sequences are SQVTM and ANQGSEA. The CDR3 has 13 amino acids. Germline trimming cut 7 bases from V and 6 bases from J; bases unmatched to any gene: 7. The CDR3 loop reads CSATGTGGFEQYF. CDR3 nucleotide sequence: TGCAGCGCGACCGGGACAGGGGGCTTCGAGCAGTACTTC.

V and J are TRBV6-4 and TRBJ1-1; D ambiguous. The CDR3 loop spans 13 amino acids. Trimming cost V 3 bases and J 8 bases, with 13 bases left between them. Germline V lookup: CDR1 MRHNA, CDR2 SNTAGT. The CDR3 sequence is CASSELRGSEAFF. DNA for the CDR3: TGTGCCAGCAGTGAATTGCGGGGAAGCGAAGCTTTCTTT.

The genes are TRBV3-1 and TRBJ1-1, with TRBD1 matching over 7 bases. Trimming took 8 bases from V and 9 from J; bases not matched to a gene: 18. Germline values: CDR1 LGHDT, CDR2 YNNKEL (reference sequence). The CDR3 has 15 residues. The chain's CDR3 is CASGRKYRGGTKAFF. The CDR3 DNA reads TGTGCCAGCGGCCGAAAATACAGGGGAGGGACTAAAGCTTTCTTT.

This clonotype was detected a few times. This chain connects TRBV7-9 to TRBJ1-3; 10 bases line up with TRBD1. Losses at the gene ends were 1 base for V and 0 bases for J; bases not matched to a gene: 0. The CDR3 length is 16 residues. Germline V gene lookup returns CDR1 SEHNR and CDR2 FQNEAQ (reference sequence). The CDR3 coding sequence is TGTGCCAGCAGCTTAGGGACAGGGGGCTCTGGAAACACCATATATTTT. Amino acids: CASSLGTGGSGNTIYF. Together with reference TRBV7-9 and TRBJ1-3, the CDR3 gives the full variable domain: DTGVSQNPRHKITKRGQNVTFRCDPISEHNRLYWYRQTLGQGPEFLTYFQNEAQLEKSRLLSDRFSAERPKGSFSTLEIQRTEQGDSAMYLCASSLGTGGSGNTIYFGEGSWLTVV.

The gene calls are TRBV4-1 and TRBJ2-7, with TRBD2 matching 9 bases. With 0 bases clipped from V and 7 bases from J, the junction kept 16 bases outside the gene matches. The CDR3 runs 18 residues. Germline CDR1 MGHRA, CDR2 YSYEKL. The CDR3 nucleotides are TGCGCCAGCAGCCAAGAGAGGGGGCAACCGGGACTAGCAAGGGAGCAGTACTTC. Its protein product is CASSQERGQPGLAREQYF.

The chain uses TRBV28 and TRBJ2-5; D ambiguous. The V gene lost 10 bases and the J gene lost 2 bases, with 14 bases spanning the gap. Germline V CDR1 and CDR2: MDHEN, SYDVKM. The CDR3 is made up of 13 amino acids. CDR3 coding DNA: TGTGCCATCAGACGCTGGGATCAAGAGACCCAGTACTTC. It specifies CAIRRWDQETQYF.

This chain connects TRBV20-1 to TRBJ1-1, with D perhaps TRBD1 (5 bases). The CDR3 length is 15 residues. Trimming removed 6 bases from V and 1 base from J, with 18 bases in between. Germline V gives CDR1 DFQATT, CDR2 SNEGSKA (reference sequence). For the CDR3, the DNA is TGCAGTGCCCCCCATTCCCAGGGTGGGAACACTGAAGCTTTCTTT. Encoded protein: CSAPHSQGGNTEAFF.

This clonotype was detected only a few times. The chain recombines TRBV4-1 with TRBJ2-3; 7 bases map to TRBD2. With V trimmed by 2 bases and J by 3 bases, 14 bases remained unmatched. From germline, CDR1 is MGHRA and CDR2 YSYEKL. This CDR3 is 18 amino acids long. CDR3 residues: CASSQRLADRAWTDTQYF. The DNA of the CDR3 is TGCGCCAGCAGCCAACGCCTAGCGGATAGGGCGTGGACAGATACGCAGTATTTT.